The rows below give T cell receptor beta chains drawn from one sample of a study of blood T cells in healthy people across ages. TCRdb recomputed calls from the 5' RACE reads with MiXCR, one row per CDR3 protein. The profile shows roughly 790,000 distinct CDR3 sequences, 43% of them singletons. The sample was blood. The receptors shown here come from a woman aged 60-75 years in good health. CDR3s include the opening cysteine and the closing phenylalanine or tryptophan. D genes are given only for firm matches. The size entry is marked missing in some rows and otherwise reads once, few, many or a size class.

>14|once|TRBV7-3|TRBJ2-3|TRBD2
CASSLRLASDTQYF
TGTGCCAGCAGCTTACGACTAGCGTCAGATACGCAGTATTTT
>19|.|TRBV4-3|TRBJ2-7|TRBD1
CASSQDQFTPTGTSYEQYF
TGCGCCAGCAGCCAAGATCAATTCACCCCGACAGGGACATCCTACGAGCAGTACTTC
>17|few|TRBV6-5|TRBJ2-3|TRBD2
CASSSAGRGRPADTQYF
TGTGCCAGCAGTTCCGCGGGTCGCGGGAGGCCGGCAGATACGCAGTATTTT
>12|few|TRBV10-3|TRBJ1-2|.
CAISVPASSYTF
TGTGCCATCAGTGTCCCGGCCTCTTCCTACACCTTC
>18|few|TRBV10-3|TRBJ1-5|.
CAISESGTWGHPDQPQHF
TGTGCCATCAGTGAGTCGGGGACCTGGGGCCACCCGGATCAGCCCCAGCATTTT
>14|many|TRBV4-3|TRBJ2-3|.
CASSQDSATDTQYF
TGCGCCAGCAGCCAAGACTCCGCAACAGATACGCAGTATTTT
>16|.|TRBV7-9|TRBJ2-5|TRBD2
CASSLGGSGGQETQYF
TGTGCCAGCAGCTTAGGGGGTAGCGGGGGACAAGAGACCCAGTACTTC
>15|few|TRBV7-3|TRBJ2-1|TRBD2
CASSGRLAGLNEQFF
TGTGCCAGCAGCGGACGACTAGCGGGCCTCAATGAGCAGTTCTTC
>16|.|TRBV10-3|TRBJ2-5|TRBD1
CAISESAGQGAETQYF
TGTGCCATCAGTGAGTCGGCCGGACAGGGGGCAGAGACCCAGTACTTC
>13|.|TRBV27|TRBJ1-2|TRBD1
CASSNRGGVGHTF
TGTGCCAGCAGCAACAGGGGAGGAGTAGGCCACACCTTC
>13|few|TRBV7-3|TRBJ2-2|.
CASSLSSTGELFF
TGTGCCAGCAGCTTATCTAGCACCGGGGAGCTGTTTTTT
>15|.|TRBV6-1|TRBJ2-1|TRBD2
CASSRTGGDYNEQFF
TGTGCCAGCAGTCGGACGGGGGGTGATTACAATGAGCAGTTCTTC
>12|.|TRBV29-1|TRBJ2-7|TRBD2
CSVDSGRNVQYF
TGCAGCGTTGATAGCGGGAGGAATGTGCAGTACTTC
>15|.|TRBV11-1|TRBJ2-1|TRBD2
CASSYRLAEYNEQFF
TGTGCCAGCAGCTACCGCCTAGCGGAGTACAATGAGCAGTTCTTC
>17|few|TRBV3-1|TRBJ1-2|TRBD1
CASSHRGQGDGGYGYTF
TGTGCCAGCAGCCACCGGGGACAGGGAGATGGGGGCTATGGCTACACCTTC
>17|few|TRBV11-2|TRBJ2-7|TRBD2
CASSLVPSSGGAHEQYF
TGTGCCAGCAGCTTAGTTCCGTCTAGCGGGGGGGCCCACGAGCAGTACTTC
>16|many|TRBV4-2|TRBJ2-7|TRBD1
CASSRESGTGSYEQYF
TGTGCCAGCAGCCGAGAGAGCGGGACAGGGTCCTACGAGCAGTACTTC
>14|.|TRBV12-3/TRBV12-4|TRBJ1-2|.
CASSFGRRIYGYTF
TGTGCCAGCAGTTTCGGGCGGCGGATCTATGGCTACACCTTC
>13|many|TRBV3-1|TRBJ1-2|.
CASSQDLRSGYTF
TGTGCCAGCAGCCAGGATCTCCGGAGTGGCTACACCTTC
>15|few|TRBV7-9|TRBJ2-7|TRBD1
CASSLGGGTAYEQYF
TGTGCCAGCAGCTTAGGAGGTGGGACAGCCTACGAGCAGTACTTC
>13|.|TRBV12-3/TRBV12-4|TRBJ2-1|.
CASSLVGANEQFF
TGTGCCAGCAGTTTAGTGGGGGCAAATGAGCAGTTCTTC
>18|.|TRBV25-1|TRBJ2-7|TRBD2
CATIDSFNRLAGYNEQYF
TGTGCCACCATCGACAGCTTCAATCGACTAGCGGGATACAATGAGCAGTACTTC
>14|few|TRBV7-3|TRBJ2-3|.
CASSLGGARNTQYF
TGTGCCAGCAGCTTGGGGGGGGCCCGGAATACGCAGTATTTT
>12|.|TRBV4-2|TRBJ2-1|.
CASSQDSTEQFF
TGTGCCAGCAGCCAAGATTCTACTGAGCAGTTCTTC
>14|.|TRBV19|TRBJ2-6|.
CASSIPSGANVLTF
TGTGCCAGTAGTATCCCCTCTGGGGCCAACGTCCTGACTTTC
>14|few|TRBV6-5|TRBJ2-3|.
CASTGLAEEDTQYF
TGTGCCAGTACAGGGCTAGCGGAAGAAGATACGCAGTATTTT
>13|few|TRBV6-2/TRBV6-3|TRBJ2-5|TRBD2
CASRLAAQETQYF
TGTGCCAGCAGGCTAGCGGCTCAAGAGACCCAGTACTTC
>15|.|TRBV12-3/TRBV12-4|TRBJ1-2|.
CASSLVQGDYYGFTF
TGTGCCAGCAGTTTAGTTCAGGGAGACTACTATGGCTTCACCTTC
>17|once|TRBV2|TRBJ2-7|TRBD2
CASSPRSLGLAHNEQYF
TGTGCCAGCAGTCCCCGAAGCCTGGGACTAGCACACAATGAGCAGTACTTC
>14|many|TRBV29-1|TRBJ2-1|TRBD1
CSADGDRDYNEQFF
TGCAGCGCCGACGGGGACAGGGACTACAATGAGCAGTTCTTC
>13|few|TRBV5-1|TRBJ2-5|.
CASSRLQEETQYF
TGCGCCAGCAGCCGCCTCCAGGAGGAGACCCAGTACTTC
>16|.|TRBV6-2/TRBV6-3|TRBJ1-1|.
CASSYLGTDLNTEAFF
TGTGCCAGCAGTTACCTTGGCACGGATCTGAACACTGAAGCTTTCTTT
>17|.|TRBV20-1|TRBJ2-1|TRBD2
CSAPGAGGLQYQETQFF
TGCAGTGCTCCAGGAGCGGGAGGCCTTCAGTACCAAGAGACCCAGTTCTTC
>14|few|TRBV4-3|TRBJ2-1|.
CASSQDRISNEQFF
TGCGCCAGCAGCCAAGACAGGATTAGTAATGAGCAGTTCTTC
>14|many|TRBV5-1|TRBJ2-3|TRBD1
CASRTGVESDTQYF
TGCGCCAGCAGGACAGGGGTTGAAAGCGATACGCAGTATTTT
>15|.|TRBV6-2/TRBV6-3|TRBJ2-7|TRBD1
CASSMDRTSSYEQYF
TGTGCCAGCAGTATGGACAGGACCTCTTCCTACGAGCAGTACTTC
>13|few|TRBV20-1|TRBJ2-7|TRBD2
CSALSGRSYEQYF
TGCAGTGCACTTAGCGGGAGATCCTACGAGCAGTACTTC
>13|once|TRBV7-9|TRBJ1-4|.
CASSARTDEKLFF
TGTGCCAGCAGCGCTCGGACGGATGAAAAACTGTTTTTT
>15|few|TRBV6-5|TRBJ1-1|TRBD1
CASSYRGQTLTEAFF
TGTGCCAGCAGTTACAGGGGACAGACTCTCACTGAAGCTTTCTTT
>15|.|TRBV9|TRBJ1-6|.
CASRTDSSYNSPLHF
TGTGCCAGCAGGACCGACAGTTCCTATAATTCACCCCTCCACTTT
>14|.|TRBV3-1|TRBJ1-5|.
CASSQMDRNQHQHF
TGTGCCAGCAGCCAAATGGACAGAAATCAGCACCAGCATTTT
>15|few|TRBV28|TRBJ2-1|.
CASRGPSALYNEQFF
TGTGCCAGCAGGGGGCCCAGCGCCCTCTACAATGAGCAGTTCTTC
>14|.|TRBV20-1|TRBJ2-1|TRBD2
CSARGGGRYNEQFF
TGCAGTGCTAGAGGCGGGGGAAGGTACAATGAGCAGTTCTTC
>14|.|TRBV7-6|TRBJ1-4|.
CASSPGRSREKLFF
TGTGCCAGCAGCCCCGGAAGGTCGCGAGAAAAACTGTTTTTT
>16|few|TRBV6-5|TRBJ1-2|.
CASSYSLMPPQDGYTF
TGTGCCAGCAGTTACTCCTTAATGCCCCCCCAGGATGGCTACACCTTC
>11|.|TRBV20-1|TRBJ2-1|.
CSAHSGSPQFF
TGCAGTGCTCATTCCGGGTCCCCCCAGTTCTTC
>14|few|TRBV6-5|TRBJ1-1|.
CASQRGGVNTEAFF
TGTGCCAGCCAGAGGGGGGGCGTGAACACTGAAGCTTTCTTT
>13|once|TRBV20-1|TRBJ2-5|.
CSANPGVQETQYF
TGCAGTGCTAACCCAGGTGTTCAAGAGACCCAGTACTTC
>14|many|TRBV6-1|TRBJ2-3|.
CASSPGVSTDTQYF
TGTGCCAGCAGTCCCGGGGTTAGCACAGATACGCAGTATTTT
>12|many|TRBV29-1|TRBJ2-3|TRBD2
CSAKRDAGTQYF
TGCAGCGCTAAGCGGGATGCGGGTACGCAGTATTTT
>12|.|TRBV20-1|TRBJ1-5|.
CSGVYSNQPQHF
TGCAGTGGGGTTTATAGCAATCAGCCCCAGCATTTT